The 14 T cell receptor beta chains below come from one sample, sequenced in a study of blood T cell repertoires in COVID-19. Profiling relied on immunoSEQ multiplex PCR, and the TCRdb table lists in-frame clones only, not all of them. The top ten clones hold under 8% of a sample with around 100,000 clones, roughly four fifths of them seen once. Specimen: peripheral blood. The receptors stem from an older man with acute or convalescent COVID-19.

This clone appeared a few times. CDR3 region: CAWSVGALNQPQHF. As DNA, the CDR3 is TGTGCCTGGAGTGTAGGGGCCCTCAATCAGCCCCAGCATTTT. The chain employs TRBV30 and TRBJ1-5; possibly TRBD1 for D (5 bases). The ends were cut back, 0 bases at V and 3 bases at J, with 9 bases in the middle. Germline values: CDR1 GTSNPN, CDR2 SVGIG (reference sequence). This CDR3 has 14 amino acids.

This chain connects TRBV15 to TRBJ1-4; 9 nucleotides agree with TRBD1. This CDR3 contains 13 residues. Trimming at V came to 5 bases and at J to 8 bases, leaving 3 bases not matched to a gene. From germline, CDR1 is LNHNV and CDR2 YYDKDF (reference sequence). The CDR3 is CATSRDRVEKLFF. In DNA form, the CDR3 reads TGTGCCACCAGCCGGGACAGGGTCGAAAAACTGTTTTTT.

CDR3 amino acids: CASSVRTEKLFF. Written as DNA, the CDR3 is TGTGCCAGCAGCGTCCGGACAGAAAAACTGTTTTTT. This chain connects TRBV3-1 (or the pseudogene TRBV3-2) to TRBJ1-4, with a possible D match to TRBD1 (5 bases). This CDR3 has 12 amino acids. Germline CDR1 and CDR2: LGHDT and YNNKEL (reference sequence). The germline V and J ends were trimmed by 5 bases and 8 bases, with 9 bases remaining between them.

The chain is built from TRBV12-3 or TRBV12-4 and TRBJ1-2; tentative D call: TRBD1 (5 bases). This CDR3 is 13 amino acids long. V lost 2 bases and J lost 8, with 12 bases in between. CDR3 sequence (DNA): TGTGCCAGCAGTTTACAGGGAGGCCAGGGCTACACCTTC. It codes for CASSLQGGQGYTF.

The chain couples TRBV5-1 to TRBJ1-2; D gene unclear. This CDR3 region has 13 residues. Germline V lookup: CDR1 SGHRS, CDR2 YFSETQ. Deletions cut 4 bases from V and 3 bases from J, with 10 bases between. The CDR3 protein is CASSLGEDYGYTF. CDR3 nucleotide sequence: TGCGCCAGCAGCCTGGGAGAGGACTATGGCTACACCTTC.

V is TRBV28 and J is TRBJ1-2, with D perhaps matching TRBD1 (6 bases). Looked up from germline, CDR1 is MDHEN and CDR2 is SYDVKM. V lost 6 bases and J 1 base, leaving 12 bases between the germline ends. The CDR3 spans 14 residues. The CDR3 reads CASRAQGRNYGYTF. In DNA form, the CDR3 reads TGTGCCAGCAGGGCACAGGGACGTAACTATGGCTACACCTTC.

This clone was seen a single time. This chain uses TRBV7-3 with TRBJ2-3; D perhaps matches TRBD2 (7 bases). The germline CDR1 and CDR2 sequences are SGHTA and FQGTGA. Trimming removed 5 bases from V and 1 base from J, with 22 bases in between. The CDR3 has 18 residues. Written as DNA, the CDR3 is TGTGCCAGCAGCCCCGATCTCGGGGGGCGCCCGGGCACAGATACGCAGTATTTT. This encodes CASSPDLGGRPGTDTQYF.

This rearrangement joins TRBV14 to TRBJ2-1; TRBD1 matches 8 bases. The junction had 4 bases not matched to a gene; V was cut back by 0 bases and J by 3 bases. In germline, CDR1 is SGHDN, CDR2 FVKESK. This CDR3 spans 16 amino acids. The CDR3 protein is CASSQETDRDYNEQFF. For the CDR3, the DNA is TGTGCCAGCAGCCAAGAGACGGACAGGGACTACAATGAGCAGTTCTTC.

The CDR3 region has the DNA TGTGCCAGCACCACCACAGGGGGCGGCACAGATACGCAGTATTTT. It yields the protein CASTTTGGGTDTQYF. The chain uses TRBV28 and TRBJ2-3, with TRBD1 identical over 9 bases. Germline CDR1 and CDR2: MDHEN and SYDVKM. V was pared by 7 bases and J by 1 base, with 6 bases of the junction left unmatched. The CDR3 extends over 15 amino acids.

The J gene is TRBJ2-7, the V gene TRBV5-1; tentatively, D is TRBD2 (6 bases). V was clipped by 4 bases and J by 5 bases, with 22 bases between them. Looked up from germline, CDR1 is SGHRS and CDR2 is YFSETQ. The CDR3 spans 16 residues. CDR3 protein: CASSPAGPQIYNEQYF. The CDR3 coding sequence is TGCGCCAGCAGCCCAGCGGGTCCCCAGATATATAACGAGCAGTACTTC.

This chain uses TRBV3-1 (or the pseudogene TRBV3-2) with TRBJ1-4; D is possibly TRBD1 (6 bases). CDR3 length equals 15 residues. Germline values: CDR1 LGHDT, CDR2 YNNKEL (reference sequence). V lost 2 bases, J lost 6 bases, and 13 bases lay in between. This CDR3 is CASSQLGAQYEKLFF. The CDR3, as DNA: TGTGCCAGCAGCCAACTGGGGGCACAGTATGAAAAACTGTTTTTT.

The chain joins TRBV5-1 to TRBJ2-2; D not resolved. This CDR3 contains 15 residues. Germline V gives CDR1 SGHRS, CDR2 YFSETQ. V lost 6 bases and J 1 base, leaving 13 bases between the germline ends. For the CDR3, the DNA is TGCGCCAGCAATAGAGCAGCGCTGAACACCGGGGAGCTGTTTTTT. Its protein product is CASNRAALNTGELFF. Full variable domain (missing parts from reference TRBV5-1 and TRBJ2-2): KAGVTQTPRYLIKTRGQQVTLSCSPISGHRSVSWYQQTPGQGLQFLFEYFSETQRNKGNFPGRFSGRQFSNSRSEMNVSTLELGDSALYLCASNRAALNTGELFFGEGSRLTVL.

This clone was recorded a few times. The DNA of the CDR3 is TGCAGCGTTCAATCAGGAAGCATGAACACTGAAGCTTTCTTT. Residues: CSVQSGSMNTEAFF. The chain carries TRBV29-1 and TRBJ1-1; the D is unclear. Germline loops: CDR1 SQVTM, CDR2 ANQGSEA. CDR3 length: 14 amino acids. Trimming removed 5 bases at V and 0 bases at J, with 13 bases between. The full variable domain, completed using reference TRBV29-1 and TRBJ1-1, is SAVISQKPSRDICQRGTSLTIQCQVDSQVTMMFWYRQQPGQSLTLIATANQGSEATYESGFVIDKFPISRPNLTFSTLTVSNMSPEDSSIYLCSVQSGSMNTEAFFGQGTRLTVV.

The gene calls are TRBV7-3 and TRBJ2-3, with 7 bases fitting TRBD1. Germline V lookup: CDR1 SGHTA, CDR2 FQGTGA. Trimming cost V 1 base and J 4 bases; bases outside gene matches: 8. This CDR3 is 16 amino acids long. The CDR3 is CASSLKGTEGADTQYF. DNA for the CDR3: TGTGCCAGCAGCTTAAAGGGGACAGAGGGGGCAGATACGCAGTATTTT.